One sample yielded the 31 T cell receptor beta chains listed below, sequenced in a study of shared clonotypes between healthy human individuals. Generated by immunoSEQ multiplex PCR, the TCRdb table keeps only in-frame clones and is missing some. The sample lists around 2.5 million clones, roughly 93% seen once, with roughly 0.39% in the top ten. Sequencing was performed on naive CD4+ T cells from PBMCs. Subset noted: CD45RA+ positively selected. The source is a man aged 18-30 years in good health. Some clones in this sample may be carry-over from other donors' samples.

The chain carries TRBV19 and TRBJ1-3; D unclear. V was clipped by 8 bases and J by 8 bases, with 4 bases between them. The CDR3 length is 9 residues. Per the germline V gene, CDR1 is LNHDA and CDR2 is SQIVND (reference sequence). The CDR3 region has the DNA TGTGCCAGTTCGGACACCATATATTTT. Encoded protein: CASSDTIYF.

V and J are TRBV9 and TRBJ2-2, with D possibly being TRBD1 or TRBD2 (5 bases each). Germline V CDR1 and CDR2: SGDLS, YYNGEE. Deletions cut 4 bases from V and 0 bases from J, with 19 bases between. The CDR3 sequence is 18 residues long. The DNA of the CDR3 is TGTGCCAGCAGCCCTAGGTCGGGGCTCGGTGCGAACACCGGGGAGCTGTTTTTT. Residues: CASSPRSGLGANTGELFF.

This chain links TRBV5-5 with TRBJ2-7; 7 bases agree with TRBD2. This CDR3 region has 15 residues. V gave up 2 bases and J gave up 3 bases; unmatched junction bases: 8. Germline loops: CDR1 SGHKS, CDR2 YYEKEE (reference sequence). DNA of the CDR3: TGTGCCAGCAGCTTCCCCCTCGGGACTAACTACGAGCAGTACTTC. Translated, it gives CASSFPLGTNYEQYF.

The chain links TRBV7-3 to TRBJ2-5; 7 positions agree with TRBD2. Germline V gene sequence: CDR1 SGHTA, CDR2 FQGTGA. This CDR3 spans 17 amino acids. With V trimmed by 2 bases and J by 4 bases, 13 bases remained unmatched. The CDR3, as DNA: TGTGCCAGCAGCTTAGGGGCGGCGGGAGTTTCGGGAGAGACCCAGTACTTC. Translating gives CASSLGAAGVSGETQYF.

Regarding this clone: The sample carries other DNA sequences with the same CDR3. This chain joins TRBV6-4 and TRBJ2-3, with a tentative D call TRBD2 (5 bases). Trimming shortened V by 0 bases and J by 0 bases, and 7 bases separated the two germline ends. The CDR3 has 15 residues. CDR1 is MRHNA, CDR2 SNTAGT, per germline. CDR3 protein: CASSDSGGSTDTQYF. CDR3 coding DNA: TGTGCCAGCAGTGACTCTGGCGGGAGCACAGATACGCAGTATTTT.

This chain joins TRBV6-6 and TRBJ2-7; no clear D gene. The CDR3 runs to 14 residues. The germline V gene encodes CDR1 MNHNY and CDR2 SVGAGI (reference sequence). Deletions cut 8 bases from V and 2 bases from J, with 16 bases between. CDR3 in amino acids: CASGRRTAAYEQYF. CDR3 nucleotide sequence: TGTGCCAGCGGGCGCCGAACAGCAGCCTACGAGCAGTACTTC.

The chain carries TRBV7-9 and TRBJ1-1; D uncertain. The CDR3 has 14 residues. Trimming removed 0 bases at V and 1 base at J, with 6 bases between. Germline assignment: CDR1 SEHNR and CDR2 FQNEAQ (reference sequence). CDR3 region: CASSLARRNTEAFF. The CDR3 nucleotides read TGTGCCAGCAGCTTAGCGCGCAGGAACACTGAAGCTTTCTTT.

The chain uses TRBV5-1 and TRBJ1-1; TRBD1 is a possible D gene (5 bases). V was clipped by 2 bases and J by 5 bases, with 13 bases between them. CDR3 length equals 14 residues. The V gene's germline CDR1 is SGHRS and CDR2 YFSETQ. CDR3 nucleotides: TGCGCCAGCAGCTTTGGGGCACCTGGGACTGAAGCTTTCTTT. This translates into CASSFGAPGTEAFF.

The V call is TRBV7-9, the J call TRBJ1-1, with TRBD1 matching over 7 bases. After removal of 1 base from V and 3 bases from J, the junction contained 8 bases not matched to a gene. There are 16 residues in the CDR3. CDR1 and CDR2 from the germline V gene are SEHNR and FQNEAQ (reference sequence). The CDR3 sequence: CASSLVDREDHTEAFF. CDR3 in DNA: TGTGCCAGCAGCTTAGTAGACAGGGAGGACCACACTGAAGCTTTCTTT.

The chain recombines TRBV4-1 with TRBJ2-1; TRBD2 aligns across 8 bases. Trimming at V came to 6 bases and at J to 7 bases, leaving 14 bases not matched to a gene. The CDR3 consists of 16 residues. Germline V gene sequence: CDR1 MGHRA, CDR2 YSYEKL. CDR3 protein: CASRSSGSVRGNEQFF. CDR3 DNA: TGCGCCAGCAGATCGAGCGGGAGTGTAAGGGGGAATGAGCAGTTCTTC.

CDR3 protein: CASRSRGQGYNKAFF. The DNA for the CDR3 is TGTGCCAGCAGATCGAGGGGACAGGGCTACAATAAAGCTTTCTTT. This sequence joins TRBV28 and TRBJ1-1; TRBD1 aligns across 9 bases. CDR3 length equals 15 residues. V was pared by 6 bases and J by 9 bases, with 14 bases of the junction left unmatched. Germline loops: CDR1 MDHEN, CDR2 SYDVKM.

The chain combines TRBV7-2 with TRBJ1-4; D is uncertain. The germline V gene has CDR1 SGHTA and CDR2 FQGNSA. Trimming took 0 bases from V and 10 from J, leaving 12 bases between them. The CDR3 runs to 14 residues. The CDR3 loop is CASSLAGVTGKLFF. Here the CDR3 DNA reads TGTGCCAGCAGCTTAGCCGGGGTTACGGGAAAACTGTTTTTT.

The genes are TRBV6-6 and TRBJ2-7; D perhaps matches TRBD2 (5 bases). CDR3 length equals 16 residues. The V end lost 6 bases, the J end lost 2 bases, and 20 bases lay between the germline ends. Germline loops: CDR1 MNHNY, CDR2 SVGAGI (reference sequence). The CDR3 sequence: CASSDTRPGNPYEQYF. In DNA, the CDR3 is TGTGCCAGCAGCGACACGCGACCGGGGAACCCCTACGAGCAGTACTTC.

The chain uses TRBV4-1 and TRBJ2-5, with 7 bases that match TRBD2. The CDR3 has 16 amino acids. The germline V gene encodes CDR1 MGHRA and CDR2 YSYEKL. V shed 4 bases, J shed 1 base, and the junction held 9 bases outside the gene matches. CDR3 nucleotide sequence: TGCGCCAGCAGCCCGCGATTATCGGGAGGCCAAGAGACCCAGTACTTC. It yields the protein CASSPRLSGGQETQYF.

V and J are TRBV5-1 and TRBJ2-3; 9 bases are shared with TRBD1. CDR1 and CDR2 from the germline V gene are SGHRS and YFSETQ. With V trimmed by 4 bases and J by 9 bases, 9 bases remained unmatched. The CDR3 runs to 14 residues. The CDR3 DNA is TGCGCCAGCAGCCTGGACCCCGGGACAGGGACGCAGTATTTT. Its translation: CASSLDPGTGTQYF.

On this clone itself: Other DNA sequences in this sample translate to the same CDR3. The chain combines TRBV18 with TRBJ1-1; no clear D gene. Germline V CDR1 and CDR2: KGHSH, LQKENI. The V end lost 1 base, the J end lost 0 bases, and 9 bases lay between the germline ends. CDR3 size: 15 residues. The CDR3 DNA reads as TGTGCCAGCTCACCACTTCTGGGGATGAACACTGAAGCTTTCTTT. Its protein product is CASSPLLGMNTEAFF.

The CDR3 bases are TGCGCCAGCAGCAAAACTAGCGGGGTATCAAATGAGCAGTTCTTC. It encodes CASSKTSGVSNEQFF. The chain carries TRBV5-1 and TRBJ2-1; 10 bases map to TRBD2. The junction had 8 bases not matched to a gene; V was cut back by 4 bases and J by 7 bases. The CDR3 sequence is 15 residues long. CDR1 and CDR2 (germline): SGHRS, YFSETQ.

CDR3 nucleotide sequence: TGTGCCAGCAGCTTCGGACAGGAGAGGACTGAAGCTTTCTTT. Protein: CASSFGQERTEAFF. The genes are TRBV7-9 and TRBJ1-1, with 7 bases aligning to TRBD1. V shed 3 bases, J shed 5 bases, and the junction held 6 bases outside the gene matches. The CDR3 has 14 amino acids. CDR1 SEHNR and CDR2 FQNEAQ come from the germline V gene (reference sequence).

V usage is TRBV25-1 and J usage is TRBJ2-5; D perhaps matches TRBD2 (5 bases). The J call is uncertain, as TRBJ2-7 better fits the DNA end. CDR1 is MGHDK, CDR2 SYGVNS, per germline. The CDR3 is 13 residues long. The CDR3 is CASSRTSLYEQYF. The CDR3 DNA is TGTGCCAGCAGCCGGACTTCCCTCTACGAGCAGTACTTC.

V and J are TRBV5-1 and TRBJ1-4, with D possibly TRBD1 on 5 matching bases. The V and J ends lost 0 bases and 8 bases respectively, with 11 bases between them. Germline V gene lookup returns CDR1 SGHRS and CDR2 YFSETQ. The CDR3 loop spans 14 amino acids. The DNA of the CDR3 is TGCGCCAGCAGCTTGGGAGGGGAGGACGAAAAACTGTTTTTT. Encoded protein: CASSLGGEDEKLFF.

The chain combines TRBV7-8 with TRBJ2-2, with TRBD1 matching 9 bases. With 4 bases clipped from V and 4 bases from J, the junction kept 10 bases outside the gene matches. CDR1 and CDR2 (germline): SGHVS, FQNEAQ. The length of the CDR3 is 17 residues. The CDR3 sequence is CASSYSTGGYGTGELFF. The CDR3 region has the DNA TGTGCCAGCAGCTACTCTACAGGGGGCTACGGCACCGGGGAGCTGTTTTTT.

The V and J genes are TRBV19 and TRBJ2-5; 15 nucleotides agree with TRBD2. This CDR3 region has 18 residues. In germline, CDR1 is LNHDA, CDR2 SQIVND (reference sequence). The V and J ends lost 1 base and 5 bases, in that order; junction bases with no gene match: 8. Here the CDR3 DNA reads TGTGCCAGTAGTATAGGGTTGGGACTAGCGGGGGGAGTGGAGACCCAGTACTTC. It encodes CASSIGLGLAGGVETQYF.

This clone was counted only a few times. This chain's CDR3 is CASSPGQGRARDTEAFF. In DNA form, the CDR3 reads TGTGCCAGTAGTCCCGGACAGGGTAGGGCACGGGACACTGAAGCTTTCTTT. The V call is TRBV19, the J call TRBJ1-1; TRBD1 matches 8 bases. The trim removed 5 bases at V and 3 bases at J, leaving 14 bases unmatched. The germline V gene encodes CDR1 LNHDA and CDR2 SQIVND (reference sequence). CDR3 length: 17 amino acids.

The chain uses TRBV28 and TRBJ2-3; no definite D call. The germline V gene has CDR1 MDHEN and CDR2 SYDVKM. With 5 bases removed from V and 3 bases from J, the gap between germline ends came to 6 bases. The CDR3 contains 12 residues. This chain's CDR3 is CASSPETDTQYF. Written as DNA, the CDR3 is TGTGCCAGCAGTCCAGAGACAGATACGCAGTATTTT.

This clone has only one observation. J is TRBJ2-7 and V is TRBV27; a weak D match, TRBD1 (5 bases). Germline CDR1 and CDR2: MNHEY and SMNVEV (reference sequence). The CDR3 sequence is 12 residues long. Trimming took off 8 bases at V and 3 bases at J, with 11 bases between the two ends. In nucleotides, the CDR3 is TGTGCCAGCGTAGATAGGGGCTACGAGCAGTACTTC. Its protein product is CASVDRGYEQYF.

J is TRBJ2-3 and V is TRBV29-1, with D tentatively TRBD1 or TRBD2 (5 bases each). This CDR3 contains 14 residues. CDR1 SQVTM and CDR2 ANQGSEA come from the germline V gene. V was cut by 6 bases and J by 0 bases, with 13 bases left in between. CDR3 sequence (DNA): TGCAGCGTCTCCGGGGCCTCTAGCACAGATACGCAGTATTTT. It is translated as CSVSGASSTDTQYF.

The rearrangement joins TRBV28 to TRBJ2-5; D is ambiguous. The CDR3 extends over 12 amino acids. The germline V gene encodes CDR1 MDHEN and CDR2 SYDVKM. V lost 7 bases and J 2 bases, leaving 8 bases between the germline ends. CDR3: CASKPQQETQYF. CDR3 in DNA: TGTGCCAGCAAACCCCAGCAAGAGACCCAGTACTTC.

Note on this clone: This sample also contains other DNA sequences that code for the same CDR3. The V gene is TRBV6-6, the J gene TRBJ2-1; D is unresolved. Germline V lookup: CDR1 MNHNY, CDR2 SVGAGI (reference sequence). V was shortened by 0 bases and J by 7 bases, with 7 bases between the two germline ends. The CDR3 runs to 13 residues. The CDR3 here is CASSYSRINEQFF. For the CDR3, the DNA is TGTGCCAGCAGTTACTCAAGGATTAATGAGCAGTTCTTC.

This clone was detected once. The chain couples TRBV28 to TRBJ2-7; 9 bases agree with TRBD1. The CDR3 covers 15 residues. The germline V gene encodes CDR1 MDHEN and CDR2 SYDVKM. Trimming removed 2 bases from V and 3 bases from J; junction bases left unmatched: 5. CDR3 DNA: TGTGCCAGCAGTTTAGGGGGGACAGGGAACTACGAGCAGTACTTC. This sequence encodes CASSLGGTGNYEQYF.

The chain has TRBV6-6 and TRBJ2-5; D is unresolved. The CDR3 length is 13 residues. CDR1 MNHNY and CDR2 SVGAGI come from the germline V gene (reference sequence). V lost 6 bases to trimming and J lost 7 bases, with 15 bases between them. DNA of the CDR3: TGTGCCAGCAGCCCAAGCCCCGGGCGGACCCAGTACTTC. This codes for CASSPSPGRTQYF.

The CDR3 DNA is TGTGCCAGCACCCCGACAGCTGCCGGGGAGCTGTTTTTT. Amino acid sequence: CASTPTAAGELFF. V is TRBV9 and J is TRBJ2-2; weak D call: TRBD1 (5 bases). This CDR3 comprises 13 residues. Germline V gene sequence: CDR1 SGDLS, CDR2 YYNGEE. V was shortened by 6 bases and J by 6 bases, with 12 bases between the two germline ends.